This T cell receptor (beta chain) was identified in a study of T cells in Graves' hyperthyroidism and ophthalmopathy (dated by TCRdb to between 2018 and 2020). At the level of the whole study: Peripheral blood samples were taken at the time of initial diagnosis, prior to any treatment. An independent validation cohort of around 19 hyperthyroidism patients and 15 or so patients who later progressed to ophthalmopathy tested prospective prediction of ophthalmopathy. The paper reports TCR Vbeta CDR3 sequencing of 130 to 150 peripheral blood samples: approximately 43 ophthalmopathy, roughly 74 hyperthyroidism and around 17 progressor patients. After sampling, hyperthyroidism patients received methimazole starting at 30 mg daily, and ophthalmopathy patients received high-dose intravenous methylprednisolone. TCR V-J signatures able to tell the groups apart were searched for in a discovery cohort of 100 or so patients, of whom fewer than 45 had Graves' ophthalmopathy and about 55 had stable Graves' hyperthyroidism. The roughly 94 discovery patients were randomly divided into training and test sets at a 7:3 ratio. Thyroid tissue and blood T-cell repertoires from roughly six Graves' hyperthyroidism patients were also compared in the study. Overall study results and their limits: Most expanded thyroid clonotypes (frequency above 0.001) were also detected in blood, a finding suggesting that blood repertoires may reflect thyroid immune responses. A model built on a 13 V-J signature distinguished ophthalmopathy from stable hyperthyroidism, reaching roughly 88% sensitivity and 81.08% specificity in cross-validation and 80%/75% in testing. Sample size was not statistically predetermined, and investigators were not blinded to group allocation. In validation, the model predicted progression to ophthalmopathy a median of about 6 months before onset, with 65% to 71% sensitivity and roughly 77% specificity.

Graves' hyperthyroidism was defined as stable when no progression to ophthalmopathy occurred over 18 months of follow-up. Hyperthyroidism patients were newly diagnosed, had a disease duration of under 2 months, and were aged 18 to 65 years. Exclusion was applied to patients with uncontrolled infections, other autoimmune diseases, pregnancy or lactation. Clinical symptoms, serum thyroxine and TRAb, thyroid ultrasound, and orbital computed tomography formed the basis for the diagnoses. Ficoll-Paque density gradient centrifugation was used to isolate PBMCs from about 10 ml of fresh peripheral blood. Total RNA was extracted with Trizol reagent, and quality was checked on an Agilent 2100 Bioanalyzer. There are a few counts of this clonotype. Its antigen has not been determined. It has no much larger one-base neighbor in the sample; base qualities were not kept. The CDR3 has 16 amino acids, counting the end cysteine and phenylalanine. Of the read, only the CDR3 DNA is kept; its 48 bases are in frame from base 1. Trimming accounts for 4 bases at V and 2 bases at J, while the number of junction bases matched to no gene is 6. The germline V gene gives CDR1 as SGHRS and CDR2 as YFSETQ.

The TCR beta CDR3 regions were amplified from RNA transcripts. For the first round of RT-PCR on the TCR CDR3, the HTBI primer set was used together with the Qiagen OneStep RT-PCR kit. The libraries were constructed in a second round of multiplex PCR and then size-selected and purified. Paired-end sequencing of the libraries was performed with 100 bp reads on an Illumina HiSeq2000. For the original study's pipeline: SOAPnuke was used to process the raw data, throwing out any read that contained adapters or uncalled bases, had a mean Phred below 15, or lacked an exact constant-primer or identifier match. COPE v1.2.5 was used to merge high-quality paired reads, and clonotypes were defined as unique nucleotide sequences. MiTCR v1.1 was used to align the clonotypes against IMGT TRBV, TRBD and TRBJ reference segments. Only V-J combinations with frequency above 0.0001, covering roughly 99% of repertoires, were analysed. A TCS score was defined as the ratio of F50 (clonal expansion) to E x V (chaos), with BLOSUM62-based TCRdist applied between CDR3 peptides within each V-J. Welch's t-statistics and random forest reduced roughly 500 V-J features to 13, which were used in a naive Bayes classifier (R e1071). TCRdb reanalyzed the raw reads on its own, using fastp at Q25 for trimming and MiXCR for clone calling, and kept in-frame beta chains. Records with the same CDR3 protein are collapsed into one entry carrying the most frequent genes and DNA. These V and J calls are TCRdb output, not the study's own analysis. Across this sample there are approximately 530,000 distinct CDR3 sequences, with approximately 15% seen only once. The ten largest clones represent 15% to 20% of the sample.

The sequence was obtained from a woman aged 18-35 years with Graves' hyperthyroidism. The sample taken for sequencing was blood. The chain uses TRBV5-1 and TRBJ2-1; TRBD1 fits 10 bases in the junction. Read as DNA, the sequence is TGCGCCAGCAGCCCTGGACAGGGGGGCCCCTACAATGAGCAGTTCTTC. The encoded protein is CASSPGQGGPYNEQFF.